This entry is about one T cell receptor (beta chain). Its antigen is still unknown. CDR1 MNHEY and CDR2 SMNVEV come from the germline V gene (reference sequence). CDR3 size: 15 residues. The ends were cut back, 7 bases at V and 3 bases at J, with 18 bases in the middle. The sample comes from a study of cytotoxic CD8 clonotypes in ibrutinib-treated CLL. On the study more broadly: There were roughly twelve relapsed/refractory patients and about 15 treatment-naive patients, and fewer than 18 were IGHV unmutated. Study results and caveats: Public clonotypes, an uncommon group, contracted or remained stable on treatment.

TCR beta library input comprised about 1.8 micrograms of genomic DNA from cryopreserved PBMCs. Assay used: immunoSEQ multiplex PCR; TCRdb lists only in-frame clones, some missing. The sample has fewer than 300,000 clones, roughly 76% seen once. This TCR was sampled from a human donor with chronic lymphocytic leukemia. The specimen was PBMCs, collected at disease progression, from a patient treated with ibrutinib. The V gene is TRBV27, the J gene TRBJ2-5; D tentatively fits TRBD1 or TRBD2 (5 bases each). CDR3 loop: CASTLRRGSKETQYF. The CDR3 nucleotides read TGTGCCAGCACCCTCCGACGGGGCAGCAAAGAGACCCAGTACTTC.